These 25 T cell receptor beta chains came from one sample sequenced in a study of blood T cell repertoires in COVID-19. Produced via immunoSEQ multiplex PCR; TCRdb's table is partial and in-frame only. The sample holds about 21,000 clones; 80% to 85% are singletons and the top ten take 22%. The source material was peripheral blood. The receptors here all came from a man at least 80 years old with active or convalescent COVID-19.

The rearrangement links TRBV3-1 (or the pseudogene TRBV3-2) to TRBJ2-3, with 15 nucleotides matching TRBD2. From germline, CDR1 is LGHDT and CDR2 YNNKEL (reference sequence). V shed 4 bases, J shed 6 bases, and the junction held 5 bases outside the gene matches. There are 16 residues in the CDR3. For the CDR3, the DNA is TGTGCCAGCAGCCCTGGGACTAGCGGGGGGATCGATACGCAGTATTTT. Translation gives CASSPGTSGGIDTQYF.

CDR3 amino acids: CASSREYTEAFF. The CDR3 coding sequence is TGTGCCAGCAGCCGGGAGTACACTGAAGCTTTCTTT. The rearrangement joins TRBV3-1 (or the pseudogene TRBV3-2) to TRBJ1-1; D remains unclear. Trimming pared 4 bases from V and 3 bases from J, leaving 6 bases between. CDR1 LGHDT and CDR2 YNNKEL come from the germline V gene (reference sequence). The CDR3 is 12 amino acids.

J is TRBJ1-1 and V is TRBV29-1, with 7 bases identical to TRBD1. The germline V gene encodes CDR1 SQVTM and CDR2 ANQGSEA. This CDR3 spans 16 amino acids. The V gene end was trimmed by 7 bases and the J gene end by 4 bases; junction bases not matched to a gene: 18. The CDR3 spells CSATGSGGLGGTEAFF. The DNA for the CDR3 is TGCAGCGCGACCGGATCAGGGGGACTGGGGGGCACTGAAGCTTTCTTT.

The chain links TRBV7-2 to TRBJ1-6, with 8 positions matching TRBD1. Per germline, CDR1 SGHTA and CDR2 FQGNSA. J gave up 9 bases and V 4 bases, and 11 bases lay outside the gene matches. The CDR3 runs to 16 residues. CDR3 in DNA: TGTGCCAGCAGCTCCCCCCCGAGGACAGGGTTTTCACCCCTCCACTTT. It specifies CASSSPPRTGFSPLHF.

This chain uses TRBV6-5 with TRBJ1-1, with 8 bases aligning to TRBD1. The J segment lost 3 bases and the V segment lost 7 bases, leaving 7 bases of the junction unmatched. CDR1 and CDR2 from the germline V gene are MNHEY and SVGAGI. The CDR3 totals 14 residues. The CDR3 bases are TGTGCCAGCACCACAGGGGGGTACGACACTGAAGCTTTCTTT. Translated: CASTTGGYDTEAFF.

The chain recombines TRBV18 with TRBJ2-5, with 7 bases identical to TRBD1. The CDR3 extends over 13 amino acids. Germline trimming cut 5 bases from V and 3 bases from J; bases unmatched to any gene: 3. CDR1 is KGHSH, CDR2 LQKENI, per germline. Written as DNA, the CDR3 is TGTGCCAGCTCAGGAGACAGGGAAGAGACCCAGTACTTC. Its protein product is CASSGDREETQYF.

In DNA, the CDR3 is TGTGCCAGTAGTCGCTTCCCCGGGGAGGATTTCTTT. Its translation: CASSRFPGEDFF. The V gene is TRBV19, the J gene TRBJ1-1; D remains ambiguous. Germline CDR1 reads LNHDA; CDR2 reads SQIVND (reference sequence). V lost 5 bases, J lost 13 bases, and 17 bases lay in between. The CDR3 covers 12 residues.

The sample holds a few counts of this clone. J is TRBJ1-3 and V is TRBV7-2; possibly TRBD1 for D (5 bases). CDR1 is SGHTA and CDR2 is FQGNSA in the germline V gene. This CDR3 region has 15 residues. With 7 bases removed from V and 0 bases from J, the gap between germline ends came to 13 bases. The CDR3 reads CASTPAGGSGNTIYF. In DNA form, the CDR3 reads TGTGCCAGCACCCCCGCGGGGGGCTCTGGAAACACCATATATTTT.

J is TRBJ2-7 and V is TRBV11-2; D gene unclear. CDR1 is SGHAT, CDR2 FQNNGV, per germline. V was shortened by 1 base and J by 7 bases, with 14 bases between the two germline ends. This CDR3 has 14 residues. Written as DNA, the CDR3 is TGTGCCAGCAGCTTAGCTTACACCGCCAGTGAGCAGTACTTC. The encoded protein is CASSLAYTASEQYF.

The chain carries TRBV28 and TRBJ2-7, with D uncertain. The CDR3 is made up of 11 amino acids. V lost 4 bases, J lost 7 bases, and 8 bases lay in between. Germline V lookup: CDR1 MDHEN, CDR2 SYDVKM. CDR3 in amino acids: CASSSGREQYF. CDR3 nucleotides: TGTGCCAGCAGTTCTGGCAGGGAGCAGTACTTC.

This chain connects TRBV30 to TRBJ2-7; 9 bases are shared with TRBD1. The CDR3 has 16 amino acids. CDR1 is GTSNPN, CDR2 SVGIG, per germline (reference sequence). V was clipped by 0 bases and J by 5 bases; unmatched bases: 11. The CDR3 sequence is CAWSVGWDRESHEQYF. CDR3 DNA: TGTGCCTGGAGTGTAGGTTGGGACAGGGAGTCCCACGAGCAGTACTTC.

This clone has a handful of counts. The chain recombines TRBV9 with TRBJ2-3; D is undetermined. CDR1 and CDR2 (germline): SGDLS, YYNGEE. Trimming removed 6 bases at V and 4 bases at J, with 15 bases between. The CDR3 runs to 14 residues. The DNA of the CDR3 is TGTGCCAGCACTAGACTGGCAATCGCAGATACGCAGTATTTT. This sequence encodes CASTRLAIADTQYF.

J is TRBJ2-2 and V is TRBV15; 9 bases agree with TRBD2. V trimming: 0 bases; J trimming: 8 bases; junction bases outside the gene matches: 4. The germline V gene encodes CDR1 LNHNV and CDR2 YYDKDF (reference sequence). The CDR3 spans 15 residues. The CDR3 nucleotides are TGTGCCACCAGCAGAGAGGTAGCGGGAGTTGGGGAGCTGTTTTTT. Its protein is CATSREVAGVGELFF.

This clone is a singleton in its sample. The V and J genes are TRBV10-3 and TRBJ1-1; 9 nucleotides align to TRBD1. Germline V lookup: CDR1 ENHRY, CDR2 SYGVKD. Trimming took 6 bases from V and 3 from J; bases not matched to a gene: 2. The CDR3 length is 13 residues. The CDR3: CAIRGDRDTEAFF. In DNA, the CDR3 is TGTGCCATCAGGGGGGACAGGGACACTGAAGCTTTCTTT.

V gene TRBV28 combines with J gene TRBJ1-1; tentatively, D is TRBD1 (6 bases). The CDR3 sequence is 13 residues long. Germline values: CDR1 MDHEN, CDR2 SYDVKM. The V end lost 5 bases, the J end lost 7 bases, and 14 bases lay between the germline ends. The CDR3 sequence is CASSLRGTSEAFF. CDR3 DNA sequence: TGTGCCAGCAGTCTCAGGGGTACGAGTGAAGCTTTCTTT.

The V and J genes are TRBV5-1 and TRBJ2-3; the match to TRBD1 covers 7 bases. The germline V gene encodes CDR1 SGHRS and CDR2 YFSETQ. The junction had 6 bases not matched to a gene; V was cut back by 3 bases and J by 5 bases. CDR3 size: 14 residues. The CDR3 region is CASSSGQVQDTQYF. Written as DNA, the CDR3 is TGCGCCAGCAGCTCAGGACAGGTTCAAGATACGCAGTATTTT. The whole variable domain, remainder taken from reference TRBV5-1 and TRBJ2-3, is KAGVTQTPRYLIKTRGQQVTLSCSPISGHRSVSWYQQTPGQGLQFLFEYFSETQRNKGNFPGRFSGRQFSNSRSEMNVSTLELGDSALYLCASSSGQVQDTQYFGPGTRLTVL.

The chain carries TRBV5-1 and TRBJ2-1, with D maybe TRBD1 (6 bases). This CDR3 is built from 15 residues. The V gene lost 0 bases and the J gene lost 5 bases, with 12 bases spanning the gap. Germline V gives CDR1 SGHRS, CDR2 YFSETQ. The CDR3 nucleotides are TGCGCCAGCAGCTTGGGAACAGGGCTAAACAATGAGCAGTTCTTC. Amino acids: CASSLGTGLNNEQFF.

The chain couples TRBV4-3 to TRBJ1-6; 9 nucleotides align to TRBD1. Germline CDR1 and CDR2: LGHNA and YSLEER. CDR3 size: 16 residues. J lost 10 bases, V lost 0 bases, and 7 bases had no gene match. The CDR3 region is CASSQDWGQGGSPLHF. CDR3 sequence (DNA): TGCGCCAGCAGCCAAGATTGGGGACAGGGTGGATCACCCCTCCACTTT.

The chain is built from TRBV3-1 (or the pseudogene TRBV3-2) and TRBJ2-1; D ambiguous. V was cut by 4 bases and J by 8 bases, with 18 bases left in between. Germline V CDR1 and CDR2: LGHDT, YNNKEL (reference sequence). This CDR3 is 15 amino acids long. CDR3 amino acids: CASSPGHSPGYEQFF. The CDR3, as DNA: TGTGCCAGCAGCCCTGGGCACTCACCAGGCTATGAGCAGTTCTTC.

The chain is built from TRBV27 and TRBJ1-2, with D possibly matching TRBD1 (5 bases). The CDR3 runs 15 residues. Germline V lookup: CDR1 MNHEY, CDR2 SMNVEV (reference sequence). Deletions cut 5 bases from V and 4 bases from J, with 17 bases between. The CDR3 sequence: CASSEKHDRFYGYTF. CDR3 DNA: TGTGCCAGCAGTGAAAAACACGACAGATTCTATGGCTACACCTTC.

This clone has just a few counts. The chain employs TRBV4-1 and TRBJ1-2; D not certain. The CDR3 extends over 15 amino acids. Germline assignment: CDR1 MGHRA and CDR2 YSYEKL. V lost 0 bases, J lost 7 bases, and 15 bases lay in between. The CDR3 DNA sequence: TGCGCCAGCAGCCAAGAAAGTTGGACTCTTATTGGCTACACCTTC. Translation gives CASSQESWTLIGYTF.

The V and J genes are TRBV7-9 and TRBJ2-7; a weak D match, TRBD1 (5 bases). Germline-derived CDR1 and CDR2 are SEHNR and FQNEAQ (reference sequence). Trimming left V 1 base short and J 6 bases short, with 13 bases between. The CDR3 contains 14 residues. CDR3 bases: TGTGCCAGCAGCTTAGTCCAGGGCCTCTCCGAGCAGTACTTC. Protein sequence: CASSLVQGLSEQYF.

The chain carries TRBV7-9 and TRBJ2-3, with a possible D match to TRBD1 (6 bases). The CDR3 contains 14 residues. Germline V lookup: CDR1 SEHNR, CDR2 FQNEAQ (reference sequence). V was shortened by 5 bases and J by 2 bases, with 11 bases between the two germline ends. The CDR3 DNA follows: TGTGCCAGCAGCCGACAGGCCAACACAGATACGCAGTATTTT. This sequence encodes CASSRQANTDTQYF.

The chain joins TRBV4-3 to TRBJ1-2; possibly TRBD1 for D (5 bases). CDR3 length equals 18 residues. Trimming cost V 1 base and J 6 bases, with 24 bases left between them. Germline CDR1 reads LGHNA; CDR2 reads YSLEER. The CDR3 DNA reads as TGCGCCAGCAGCCAAGGGACTCCGCAAACCGGGGGGAGGAATGGCTACACCTTC. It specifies CASSQGTPQTGGRNGYTF.

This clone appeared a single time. The CDR3 is CASRQGTGGGEKLFF. In DNA form, the CDR3 reads TGTGCCAGCAGACAAGGGACAGGAGGAGGTGAAAAACTGTTTTTT. The V call is TRBV9, the J call TRBJ1-4, with 8 bases identical to TRBD1. V lost 5 bases, J lost 7 bases, and 10 bases stayed unmatched. The CDR3 spans 15 residues. CDR1 is SGDLS and CDR2 is YYNGEE in the germline V gene.